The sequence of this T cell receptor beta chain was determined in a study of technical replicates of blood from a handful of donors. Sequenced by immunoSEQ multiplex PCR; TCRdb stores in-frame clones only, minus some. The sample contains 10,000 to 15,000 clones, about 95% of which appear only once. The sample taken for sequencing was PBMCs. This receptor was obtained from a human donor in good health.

The CDR3 protein is CASSSGLAGAETQYF. In nucleotides, the CDR3 is TGCGCCAGCAGCTCGGGACTAGCGGGAGCAGAGACCCAGTACTTC. The V gene is TRBV5-1, the J gene TRBJ2-5; 14 nucleotides match TRBD2. Germline CDR1 and CDR2: SGHRS and YFSETQ. The trim removed 3 bases at V and 4 bases at J, leaving 2 bases unmatched. The CDR3 is made up of 15 amino acids.